This note documents a single T cell receptor (beta chain) sequence. Its matching antigen is unknown. The data belong to a study of pediatric ulcerative colitis. Broader study findings: Clonal expansions reduced rectal repertoire diversity in acute severe colitis. Blood-rectal clonal overlap within each person was significantly higher in ulcerative colitis patients than controls. This repertoire reflects total lymphocytes rather than subpopulations like regulatory T cells.

V lost 6 bases and J lost 2, with 17 bases in between. This CDR3 has 17 residues. CDR1 and CDR2 from the germline V gene are LNHDA and SQIVND (reference sequence). This was a survey-level run. Sequencing was performed with immunoSEQ multiplex PCR; in TCRdb, only in-frame clones are kept and a portion is missing. The sample has 57,000 or so clones; 85% to 90% are singletons. The source material was blood. This chain links TRBV19 with TRBJ2-6, with a weak D call TRBD2 (6 bases). The TCR sequence derives from a boy aged 5-17 years who was a control in a study of pediatric ulcerative colitis. The CDR3 DNA sequence: TGTGCCAGTAGCCCGGGACTTCTCCAGGCTGGGGCCAACGTCCTGACTTTC. It specifies CASSPGLLQAGANVLTF.